A single sample is the source of the 24 T cell receptor beta chains below, sequenced in a study of technical replicates of blood from a handful of donors. Assay used: immunoSEQ multiplex PCR; TCRdb lists only in-frame clones, some missing. The sample lists more than 65,000 clones, 85% to 95% seen once, with 0.41% in the top ten. The sequencing input was T cells isolated from PBMCs. The receptors were sampled from a human donor in good health.

CDR3 sequence reads: CASSSKGEGQPQHF. The CDR3 coding sequence is TGTGCCAGCAGCTCTAAAGGGGAAGGGCAGCCCCAGCATTTT. V gene TRBV7-8 combines with J gene TRBJ1-5; TRBD1 might be the D (5 bases). This CDR3 region has 14 residues. Germline-derived CDR1 and CDR2 are SGHVS and FQNEAQ. With 4 bases removed from V and 7 bases from J, the gap between germline ends came to 14 bases.

This chain links TRBV6-5 with TRBJ2-7, with D tentatively TRBD1 (5 bases). V was trimmed by 5 bases and J by 3 bases, leaving 14 bases between them. Germline V CDR1 and CDR2: MNHEY, SVGAGI. The CDR3 contains 14 residues. CDR3 region: CASSLGRPFYEQYF. The CDR3 nucleotides read TGTGCCAGCAGTCTGGGGCGGCCCTTCTACGAGCAGTACTTC.

The rearrangement joins TRBV18 to TRBJ1-5, with D perhaps TRBD1 (5 bases). The CDR3 is made up of 14 amino acids. V lost 3 bases to trimming and J lost 3 bases, with 9 bases between them. The germline V gene encodes CDR1 KGHSH and CDR2 LQKENI. The CDR3 region is CASSPLQDNQPQHF. The CDR3 nucleotides read TGTGCCAGCTCACCGTTACAGGACAATCAGCCCCAGCATTTT.

The chain carries TRBV6-6 and TRBJ2-5; 7 nucleotides agree with TRBD1. Trimming at V came to 11 bases and at J to 3 bases, leaving 6 bases not matched to a gene. The CDR3 contains 12 residues. Per germline, CDR1 MNHNY and CDR2 SVGAGI (reference sequence). The CDR3 region has the DNA TGTGCCGAACGGGACAGCGAAGAGACCCAGTACTTC. Its protein product is CAERDSEETQYF.

The V call is TRBV6-5, the J call TRBJ2-1; 12 nucleotides agree with TRBD2. V lost 1 base, J lost 7 bases, and 5 bases stayed unmatched. Germline V gene data show CDR1 as MNHEY and CDR2 as SVGAGI. The CDR3 runs 16 residues. The chain's CDR3 is CASSYFLAGGGNEQFF. CDR3 coding DNA: TGTGCCAGCAGTTACTTTCTAGCGGGAGGGGGTAATGAGCAGTTCTTC.

The chain recombines TRBV11-3 with TRBJ2-1, with a weak D call TRBD2 (5 bases). This CDR3 comprises 15 residues. Germline V gives CDR1 SGHNT, CDR2 YENEEA. Trimming stripped 2 bases from V and 2 bases from J, with 10 bases between. The CDR3 region has the DNA TGTGCCAGCAGCTTACAATCAGCGGCCTACAATGAGCAGTTCTTC. Its protein product is CASSLQSAAYNEQFF.

This clone is a singleton in its sample. The chain joins TRBV18 to TRBJ2-7; a possible D gene is TRBD2 (5 bases). Germline V gene sequence: CDR1 KGHSH, CDR2 LQKENI. Trimming removed 6 bases from V and 3 bases from J, with 12 bases in between. The CDR3 has 13 amino acids. CDR3 DNA: TGTGCCAGCTCCTTAGCGAGGGACTACGAGCAGTACTTC. Its translation: CASSLARDYEQYF.

The rearrangement uses TRBV4-3 and TRBJ2-3; 9 nucleotides agree with TRBD2. V was pared by 4 bases and J by 4 bases, with 15 bases of the junction left unmatched. The V gene's germline CDR1 is LGHNA and CDR2 YSLEER. The CDR3 loop spans 18 amino acids. The CDR3 DNA sequence: TGCGCCAGCAGCCTTTTTTCGACCGGGACTAGCTCCTCAGATACGCAGTATTTT. The encoded protein is CASSLFSTGTSSSDTQYF.

This clone occurred a few times. This rearrangement joins TRBV7-2 to TRBJ1-3, with D uncertain. Looked up from germline, CDR1 is SGHTA and CDR2 is FQGNSA. The V gene lost 4 bases and the J gene lost 0 bases, with 7 bases spanning the gap. The CDR3 is 14 residues long. The CDR3 DNA reads TGTGCCAGCAGCTCCCCAGGCTCTGGAAACACCATATATTTT. It is translated as CASSSPGSGNTIYF. Based on the CDR3 plus reference TRBV7-2 and TRBJ1-3, the full variable domain is GAGVSQSPSNKVTEKGKDVELRCDPISGHTALYWYRQSLGQGLEFLIYFQGNSAPDKSGLPSDRFSAERTGGSVSTLTIQRTQQEDSAVYLCASSSPGSGNTIYFGEGSWLTVV.

The rearrangement uses TRBV28 and TRBJ2-6; D possibly corresponds to TRBD1 (5 bases). This CDR3 comprises 20 residues. The germline V and J ends were trimmed by 2 bases and 0 bases, with 20 bases remaining between them. Germline V gene lookup returns CDR1 MDHEN and CDR2 SYDVKM. CDR3 sequence: CASSLGAWELKSSGANVLTF. CDR3 bases: TGTGCCAGCAGTTTAGGGGCGTGGGAATTGAAAAGCTCTGGGGCCAACGTCCTGACTTTC.

The V and J genes are TRBV5-1 and TRBJ2-1; 12 bases fit TRBD1. CDR1 is SGHRS, CDR2 YFSETQ, per germline. V shed 4 bases, J shed 8 bases, and the junction held 7 bases outside the gene matches. The CDR3 sequence is 15 residues long. CDR3 region: CASSPRGTGGDEQFF. The CDR3 nucleotides read TGCGCCAGCAGCCCACGGGGGACAGGGGGCGATGAGCAGTTCTTC.

The J gene is TRBJ2-3, the V gene TRBV30; 7 nucleotides line up with TRBD1. V lost 0 bases to trimming and J lost 2 bases; unmatched junction nucleotides: 5. Germline V lookup: CDR1 GTSNPN, CDR2 SVGIG (reference sequence). The CDR3 covers 15 residues. In DNA, the CDR3 is TGTGCCTGGAGTGTTGACGGGACAGCCACAGATACGCAGTATTTT. The encoded protein is CAWSVDGTATDTQYF.

The J gene is TRBJ1-4, the V gene TRBV2; D is unresolved. Trimming cost V 8 bases and J 6 bases, with 4 bases left between them. CDR1 SNHLY and CDR2 FYNNEI come from the germline V gene. The CDR3 extends over 10 amino acids. This chain's CDR3 is CASLYEKLFF. The CDR3 DNA reads as TGTGCCAGCCTATATGAAAAACTGTTTTTT.

This chain joins TRBV29-1 and TRBJ2-1; D ambiguous. CDR3 size: 14 residues. The V and J ends lost 0 bases and 7 bases respectively, with 13 bases between them. Germline-derived CDR1 and CDR2 are SQVTM and ANQGSEA. Written as DNA, the CDR3 is TGCAGCGTTGAAGATCCTCTCCAGATGAATGAGCAGTTCTTC. This gives the protein CSVEDPLQMNEQFF.

The chain employs TRBV5-4 and TRBJ2-3, with TRBD1 matching over 7 bases. The CDR3 spans 16 residues. The V and J ends lost 5 bases and 1 base, in that order; junction bases with no gene match: 10. Germline V gives CDR1 SGHNT, CDR2 YYREEE (reference sequence). The CDR3 region is CASRLDRALGTDTQYF. In DNA form, the CDR3 reads TGTGCCAGCAGGCTCGACAGGGCCCTGGGCACAGATACGCAGTATTTT.

V and J are TRBV11-2 and TRBJ2-5; D not certain. The CDR3 sequence is 13 residues long. The V end lost 2 bases, the J end lost 5 bases, and 9 bases lay between the germline ends. Germline V gives CDR1 SGHAT, CDR2 FQNNGV. The CDR3 region is CASSLTFAETQYF. CDR3 nucleotide sequence: TGTGCCAGCAGCTTAACCTTTGCGGAGACCCAGTACTTC.

V usage is TRBV29-1 and J usage is TRBJ1-1; a weak D match, TRBD1 (6 bases). Germline CDR1 SQVTM, CDR2 ANQGSEA. Deletions cut 1 base from V and 8 bases from J, with 14 bases between. The CDR3 covers 13 residues. The CDR3 DNA reads TGCAGCGTTGAAGGGGGGCGAATTTCCGAAGCTTTCTTT. Its protein product is CSVEGGRISEAFF.

The chain recombines TRBV11-3 with TRBJ2-3; a weak D match, TRBD1 (6 bases). V lost 4 bases, J lost 1 base, and 9 bases lay in between. Per the germline V gene, CDR1 is SGHNT and CDR2 is YENEEA. The CDR3 covers 14 residues. The CDR3 sequence: CASSSRTGTDTQYF. Written as DNA, the CDR3 is TGTGCCAGCAGCTCCCGGACAGGCACAGATACGCAGTATTTT. The variable domain in full, with the rest retrieved from reference TRBV11-3 and TRBJ2-3, is EAGVVQSPRYKIIEKKQPVAFWCNPISGHNTLYWYLQNLGQGPELLIRYENEEAVDDSQLPKDRFSAERLKGVDSTLKIQPAELGDSAVYLCASSSRTGTDTQYFGPGTRLTVL.

This chain links TRBV5-6 with TRBJ1-5; tentative D call: TRBD1 (5 bases). Per the germline V gene, CDR1 is SGHDT and CDR2 is YYEEEE. Trimming took 3 bases from V and 4 from J, leaving 11 bases between them. This CDR3 region has 14 residues. The CDR3: CASSSRDFNQPQHF. The CDR3 bases are TGTGCCAGCAGCTCGCGGGACTTTAATCAGCCCCAGCATTTT. Looking up the rest from reference TRBV5-6 and TRBJ1-5 gives the full variable domain: DAGVTQSPTHLIKTRGQQVTLRCSPKSGHDTVSWYQQALGQGPQFIFQYYEEEERQRGNFPDRFSGHQFPNYSSELNVNALLLGDSALYLCASSSRDFNQPQHFGDGTRLSIL.

The genes are TRBV7-8 and TRBJ2-2, with D possibly being TRBD2 (6 bases). The CDR3 has 16 amino acids. The germline gives CDR1 SGHVS, CDR2 FQNEAQ. V dropped 3 bases and J dropped 4 bases, with 15 bases sitting between them. Written as DNA, the CDR3 is TGTGCCAGCAGCTTCGTGGGTCGGGGGAGCACCGGGGAGCTGTTTTTT. Translating gives CASSFVGRGSTGELFF.

The chain is built from TRBV6-1 and TRBJ2-7; 8 bases are a match to TRBD2. This CDR3 contains 16 residues. From germline, CDR1 is MNHNS and CDR2 SASEGT. V shed 0 bases, J shed 4 bases, and the junction held 8 bases outside the gene matches. The CDR3 sequence: CASSEAPAGATYEQYF. CDR3 nucleotides: TGTGCCAGCAGTGAAGCGCCAGCGGGAGCCACGTACGAGCAGTACTTC.

This clone has a single count. The chain recombines TRBV7-9 with TRBJ2-3, with a tentative D call TRBD2 (5 bases). The germline gives CDR1 SEHNR, CDR2 FQNEAQ (reference sequence). The CDR3 consists of 16 residues. The ends were cut back, 1 base at V and 3 bases at J, with 14 bases in the middle. The CDR3 nucleotides are TGTGCCAGCAGCTTAGGGAATAGCGTTTCAACAGATACGCAGTATTTT. Encoded protein: CASSLGNSVSTDTQYF.

The rearrangement links TRBV19 to TRBJ2-5, with 7 positions matching TRBD1. The V gene's germline CDR1 is LNHDA and CDR2 SQIVND (reference sequence). This CDR3 spans 13 amino acids. Trimming removed 6 bases from V and 5 bases from J; junction bases left unmatched: 6. The CDR3 DNA is TGTGCCAGTAGGACAGGGAAGGGGGAGACCCAGTACTTC. Protein product: CASRTGKGETQYF.

This chain joins TRBV10-1 and TRBJ2-7; 9 nucleotides match TRBD1. Trimming cost V 4 bases and J 0 bases; bases outside gene matches: 10. CDR3 length: 17 amino acids. Germline-derived CDR1 and CDR2 are WNHNN and SYGVQD (reference sequence). The DNA of the CDR3 is TGCGCCAGCAGTGCTACGACCGGGACAGGGACCTCCTACGAGCAGTACTTC. It specifies CASSATTGTGTSYEQYF.